The 28 T cell receptor beta chains below all came from one sample that was sequenced in a study of cytomegalovirus exposure and HLA in healthy donors. PCR involved 60 Vbeta and 13 Jbeta primers. Sequenced by immunoSEQ multiplex PCR; TCRdb stores in-frame clones only, minus some. The profile shows approximately 190,000 clones, 81% of them singletons. The sample comprised PBMCs. These TCRs come from a man aged 40-49 years in good health and CMV-seropositive.

V and J are TRBV15 and TRBJ1-2, with 7 positions matching TRBD1. The junction had 6 bases not matched to a gene; V was cut back by 4 bases and J by 4 bases. CDR1 LNHNV and CDR2 YYDKDF come from the germline V gene (reference sequence). This CDR3 region has 14 residues. Written as DNA, the CDR3 is TGTGCCACCAGCAAATCCGGGACAGCCTATGGCTACACCTTC. Translated, it gives CATSKSGTAYGYTF. Using reference TRBV15 and TRBJ1-2 for the parts outside the CDR3, the full variable domain is DAMVIQNPRYQVTQFGKPVTLSCSQTLNHNVMYWYQQKSSQAPKLLFHYYDKDFNNEADTPDNFQSRRPNTSFCFLDIRSPGLGDTAMYLCATSKSGTAYGYTFGSGTRLTVV.

V and J are TRBV2 and TRBJ1-5; D unresolved. CDR1 SNHLY and CDR2 FYNNEI come from the germline V gene. The CDR3 runs 14 residues. V dropped 4 bases and J dropped 7 bases, with 14 bases sitting between them. DNA for the CDR3: TGTGCCAGCAGTGTCCTTGATGGGCGACAGCCCCAGCATTTT. It specifies CASSVLDGRQPQHF.

The rearrangement joins TRBV2 to TRBJ2-1; D gene uncertain. The CDR3 loop spans 12 amino acids. CDR1 and CDR2 from the germline V gene are SNHLY and FYNNEI. The V gene lost 8 bases and the J gene lost 3 bases, with 8 bases spanning the gap. CDR3 residues: CASEPIYNEQFF. Written as DNA, the CDR3 is TGTGCCAGCGAGCCGATCTACAATGAGCAGTTCTTC.

This clone was seen a few times. The gene calls are TRBV7-9 and TRBJ2-7; TRBD2 is a possible D gene (5 bases). Germline V gene data show CDR1 as SEHNR and CDR2 as FQNEAQ (reference sequence). The CDR3 extends over 14 amino acids. V was clipped by 5 bases and J by 4 bases, with 15 bases between them. CDR3 sequence: CASSPMYGGYEQYF. The CDR3 nucleotides are TGTGCCAGCAGCCCAATGTATGGCGGGTACGAGCAGTACTTC.

This chain uses TRBV18 with TRBJ1-3, with D uncertain. The CDR3 contains 15 residues. Trimming pared 4 bases from V and 4 bases from J, leaving 14 bases between. Looked up from germline, CDR1 is KGHSH and CDR2 is LQKENI. The CDR3 DNA sequence: TGTGCCAGCTCACGCGAGGAGGATAGAGGAAACACCATATATTTT. This translates into CASSREEDRGNTIYF.

V gene TRBV7-2 combines with J gene TRBJ2-2, with TRBD2 identical over 15 bases. Per germline, CDR1 SGHTA and CDR2 FQGNSA. V lost 0 bases, J lost 5 bases, and 1 base stayed unmatched. The CDR3 contains 17 residues. CDR3: CASSLAGLAGGTGELFF. The CDR3 bases are TGTGCCAGCAGCTTAGCGGGACTAGCGGGAGGTACCGGGGAGCTGTTTTTT.

The rearrangement uses TRBV2 and TRBJ1-3; maybe TRBD1 (5 bases). CDR1 is SNHLY and CDR2 is FYNNEI in the germline V gene. CDR3 length: 15 residues. V was clipped by 3 bases and J by 4 bases, with 13 bases between them. CDR3 nucleotide sequence: TGTGCCAGCAGTGATGGGGCGCTTGGGGGAAACACCATATATTTT. It encodes CASSDGALGGNTIYF.

The gene calls are TRBV6-1 and TRBJ1-3; maybe TRBD1 (5 bases). V lost 3 bases and J 0 bases, leaving 12 bases between the germline ends. CDR3 length: 16 amino acids. The V gene's germline CDR1 is MNHNS and CDR2 SASEGT. The CDR3, as DNA: TGTGCCAGCAGTGATCTAAGGGGATTCTCTGGAAACACCATATATTTT. Its translation: CASSDLRGFSGNTIYF.

This rearrangement joins TRBV28 to TRBJ2-1; 7 bases map to TRBD2. The CDR3 consists of 14 residues. CDR1 and CDR2 from the germline V gene are MDHEN and SYDVKM. V lost 5 bases, J lost 3 bases, and 4 bases stayed unmatched. CDR3 region: CASSLAELYNEQFF. CDR3 sequence (DNA): TGTGCCAGCAGTCTAGCGGAGCTCTACAATGAGCAGTTCTTC.

The chain joins TRBV2 to TRBJ2-2, with D possibly matching TRBD1 (5 bases). The V gene lost 6 bases and the J gene lost 6 bases, with 17 bases spanning the gap. The CDR3 loop spans 15 amino acids. Germline V gene sequence: CDR1 SNHLY, CDR2 FYNNEI. CDR3 nucleotides: TGTGCCAGCAGGCAGACAGTAGCTATGTCCGGGGAGCTGTTTTTT. Residues: CASRQTVAMSGELFF.

A single count supports this clone. The J gene is TRBJ1-5, the V gene TRBV19; D might be TRBD1 (6 bases). This CDR3 has 15 residues. CDR1 and CDR2 from the germline V gene are LNHDA and SQIVND (reference sequence). Between the trimmed V and J ends, which lost 5 bases and 2 bases, there was a span of 13 bases. The CDR3 DNA sequence: TGTGCCAGTAGTTATCAGGGGAGAGGCAATCAGCCCCAGCATTTT. It yields the protein CASSYQGRGNQPQHF.

This rearrangement joins TRBV10-3 to TRBJ2-7, with D possibly TRBD2 on 5 matching bases. Germline loops: CDR1 ENHRY, CDR2 SYGVKD. Deletions cut 2 bases from V and 10 bases from J, with 12 bases between. This CDR3 spans 12 amino acids. The CDR3 protein is CAISEEEVEQYF. CDR3 nucleotides: TGTGCCATCAGTGAGGAGGAGGTGGAACAGTACTTC.

This CDR3 reads CASSPSPGLPSDTQYF. The CDR3 region has the DNA TGCGCCAGCAGTCCATCCCCGGGACTTCCCTCCGATACGCAGTATTTT. V usage is TRBV10-2 and J usage is TRBJ2-3, with D perhaps TRBD2 (6 bases). This CDR3 comprises 16 residues. Trimming left V 5 bases short and J 6 bases short, with 21 bases between. From germline, CDR1 is WSHSY and CDR2 SAAADI.

This clone was recorded a few times. This chain uses TRBV1 with TRBJ2-2; TRBD2, the table's D call, was not compared with the DNA. TRBV1 is a documented pseudogene. The CDR3 totals 20 residues. CDR3 in DNA: TGCACCAGCAGCCAAGATAGAGCGGGGGGGCACACGATGAACACCGGGGAGCTGTTTTTT. Protein product: CTSSQDRAGGHTMNTGELFF.

In its sample, this clone was seen a few times. The V gene is TRBV6-5, the J gene TRBJ2-3; D is possibly TRBD2 (6 bases). CDR1 and CDR2 from the germline V gene are MNHEY and SVGAGI. The CDR3 contains 14 residues. Trimming removed 6 bases at V and 2 bases at J, with 12 bases between. CDR3 DNA sequence: TGTGCCAGCAGCCGCGGGGCCTACACAGATACGCAGTATTTT. It encodes CASSRGAYTDTQYF.

This clone was detected once. The chain links TRBV6-1 to TRBJ2-7; 8 bases line up with TRBD2. With 7 bases clipped from V and 1 base from J, the junction kept 6 bases outside the gene matches. Germline CDR1 and CDR2: MNHNS and SASEGT. This CDR3 is built from 14 residues. CDR3 sequence reads: CASNTGGQSYEQYF. The DNA of the CDR3 is TGTGCCAGCAATACGGGGGGGCAATCCTACGAGCAGTACTTC.

The chain uses TRBV30 and TRBJ2-5, with 7 bases aligning to TRBD2. The CDR3 is 15 amino acids. V lost 0 bases to trimming and J lost 1 base; unmatched junction nucleotides: 5. Germline lookup yields CDR1 GTSNPN and CDR2 SVGIG (reference sequence). As DNA, the CDR3 is TGTGCCTGGAGTGTCGGGGGGTTCGCCCAAGAGACCCAGTACTTC. Protein: CAWSVGGFAQETQYF.

The rearrangement joins TRBV29-1 to TRBJ2-1, with D possibly being TRBD1 (5 bases). V lost 5 bases to trimming and J lost 1 base, with 12 bases between them. Germline V gene sequence: CDR1 SQVTM, CDR2 ANQGSEA. This CDR3 is built from 14 residues. CDR3 in DNA: TGCAGCGTTCCAGGCAGGGATTCCTACAATGAGCAGTTCTTC. This translates into CSVPGRDSYNEQFF.

This sequence joins TRBV6-1 and TRBJ2-7; perhaps TRBD1 as D (6 bases). Trimming cost V 5 bases and J 1 base, with 9 bases left between them. Germline loops: CDR1 MNHNS, CDR2 SASEGT. The CDR3 runs to 13 residues. The CDR3 protein is CASSPGQSYEQYF. For the CDR3, the DNA is TGTGCCAGCAGTCCCGGACAGTCCTACGAGCAGTACTTC.

The rearrangement uses TRBV4-1 and TRBJ2-3; perhaps TRBD2 as D (6 bases). V gave up 0 bases and J gave up 4 bases, with 14 bases separating them. CDR1 MGHRA and CDR2 YSYEKL come from the germline V gene. This CDR3 is 16 amino acids long. CDR3 amino acids: CASSQEKAWGADTQYF. The CDR3 DNA is TGCGCCAGCAGCCAAGAGAAGGCGTGGGGGGCAGATACGCAGTATTTT.

V is TRBV18 and J is TRBJ1-6; a possible D gene is TRBD1 (6 bases). The germline CDR1 and CDR2 sequences are KGHSH and LQKENI. The CDR3 length is 15 residues. The V end was cut by 2 bases, the J end by 4 bases, with 9 bases between. The CDR3 bases are TGTGCCAGCTCACCAGGGGGCGCATATAATTCACCCCTCCACTTT. It is translated as CASSPGGAYNSPLHF.

The chain has TRBV6-5 and TRBJ2-7; 8 bases align to TRBD2. The germline CDR1 and CDR2 sequences are MNHEY and SVGAGI. Trimming took 5 bases from V and 6 from J; bases not matched to a gene: 3. The CDR3 consists of 12 residues. The CDR3 DNA reads TGTGCCAGCAGTACCGGGGGGGTCGAGCAGTACTTC. Its protein is CASSTGGVEQYF.

V gene TRBV9 combines with J gene TRBJ1-3, with 7 bases lining up with TRBD1. Germline assignment: CDR1 SGDLS and CDR2 YYNGEE. V lost 4 bases and J lost 0; bases outside the gene matches: 4. This CDR3 has 15 residues. The CDR3 nucleotides are TGTGCCAGCAGCACCCGGGACAGCTCTGGAAACACCATATATTTT. Protein product: CASSTRDSSGNTIYF.

This sequence joins TRBV5-4 and TRBJ1-5; 11 bases fit TRBD1. Trimming cost V 4 bases and J 6 bases; bases outside gene matches: 6. The CDR3 length is 15 residues. CDR1 and CDR2 from the germline V gene are SGHNT and YYREEE (reference sequence). Here the CDR3 reads CASSPGTGGSQPQHF. CDR3 sequence (DNA): TGTGCCAGCAGCCCAGGGACAGGGGGGAGTCAGCCCCAGCATTTT.

This chain uses TRBV5-6 with TRBJ2-5, with D unresolved. Germline CDR1 is SGHDT and CDR2 is YYEEEE. V was clipped by 7 bases and J by 5 bases, with 18 bases between them. This CDR3 spans 14 amino acids. This CDR3 is CASSRQAGMETQYF. In nucleotides, the CDR3 is TGTGCCAGCTCCCGGCAAGCAGGAATGGAGACCCAGTACTTC.

CDR3 sequence (DNA): TGTGCCAGCAGCGGGACAGGGGTACAGCCCCAGCATTTT. It codes for CASSGTGVQPQHF. The rearrangement joins TRBV6-1 to TRBJ1-5; TRBD1 matches at 10 bases. The CDR3 is 13 amino acids. The germline V gene encodes CDR1 MNHNS and CDR2 SASEGT. After removal of 6 bases from V and 7 bases from J, the junction contained 3 bases not matched to a gene.

J is TRBJ2-5 and V is TRBV28; 7 nucleotides line up with TRBD1. CDR1 is MDHEN and CDR2 is SYDVKM in the germline V gene. CDR3 length equals 14 residues. The J segment lost 3 bases and the V segment lost 6 bases, leaving 7 bases of the junction unmatched. In DNA, the CDR3 is TGTGCCAGCAGCGGGACAGTCTTAAAAGAGACCCAGTACTTC. Protein product: CASSGTVLKETQYF.

This chain joins TRBV6-6 and TRBJ2-5, with 9 bases identical to TRBD1. V was pared by 2 bases and J by 2 bases, with 0 bases of the junction left unmatched. CDR3 length: 14 amino acids. The germline V gene encodes CDR1 MNHNY and CDR2 SVGAGI (reference sequence). CDR3 nucleotides: TGTGCCAGCAGTTACGGGACAGGGCAAGAGACCCAGTACTTC. Translating gives CASSYGTGQETQYF.